This TCR beta chain was obtained from a study of CD8+ T cells in alopecia areata. Study summary: By percentage of affected scalp area, the severity of treated patients was scored.

Study observations and caveats: Many expanded lesional clones persisted during tofacitinib (in both scalp and blood). Clonality exceeded that of normal scalp in lesional scalp, most notably in alopecia totalis/universalis. Because of a solitary nonresponder, the connection of baseline CD8+ expansion to response stays uncertain.

The authors extracted RNA and reverse transcribed it into cDNA as the sequencing template. Here immunoSEQ multiplex PCR was the method, and the copy in TCRdb shows in-frame clones only, minus some. The table includes 150,000 to 200,000 clones, under 80% detected once. The treatment denotes: oral pan-JAK inhibitor, 5-10 mg twice daily. Note on this clone: The antigen is unknown.

The source material was CD4+ T cells sorted from blood, sampled at week 49, from a patient treated with tofacitinib. The receptor's source is a human donor with alopecia areata.

CDR3 region: CASSEEWRPDTQYF. The DNA of the CDR3 is TGTGCCAGCAGTGAGGAGTGGAGGCCAGATACGCAGTATTTT. The rearrangement joins TRBV2 to TRBJ2-3, with a possible D match to TRBD2 (5 bases). CDR1 and CDR2 (germline): SNHLY, FYNNEI. V lost 3 bases to trimming and J lost 4 bases, with 11 bases between them. The CDR3 is 14 amino acids. Based on the CDR3 plus reference TRBV2 and TRBJ2-3, the full variable domain is EPEVTQTPSHQVTQMGQEVILRCVPISNHLYFYWYRQILGQKVEFLVSFYNNEISEKSEIFDDQFSVERPDGSNFTLKIRSTKLEDSAMYFCASSEEWRPDTQYFGPGTRLTVL.